This T cell receptor (beta chain) was identified during a study of blood T cell repertoires in COVID-19. Method: immunoSEQ multiplex PCR; TCRdb's copy keeps in-frame clones and lacks some. The table includes 110,000 to 150,000 clones, more than 85% detected once. As for this clone: This same CDR3 is encoded by further DNA sequences in the sample.

The CDR3 is 16 amino acids. The clonotype comes from a human donor in a cohort sampled during active COVID-19. The chain links TRBV21-1 to TRBJ2-7; the listed D gene, TRBD2, was not tested against the DNA. TRBV21-1 is flagged as a pseudogene. Sequences were obtained from peripheral blood. The CDR3 DNA reads TGTGCCAGTAGCAAACTTAGCGGGAGGGCCAACTACGAGCAGTACTTC. Translated: CASSKLSGRANYEQYF.